Listed here are 20 T cell receptor beta chains from one sample, sequenced in a study of CD8+CD57+ T cells in acquired aplastic anemia (dated by TCRdb to the late 2010s). Sequencing took place on an Illumina HiSeq 2000. TCR beta VDJ combination and CDR3 sequence profiling used genomic DNA as the template. Using fastp at Q25 and MiXCR, TCRdb reprocessed the public reads and kept productive beta chains. For every CDR3 protein sequence, its rows merge into one entry that carries the most common genes and DNA. For this sample the table gives over 150,000 distinct CDR3 sequences, of which 35% to 55% were detected only once. The top ten clonotypes cover approximately 1% of the sample. The specimen sequenced was sorted CD4+, CD8+, or CD8+CD57+ T cells (not recorded which) from PBMCs. The source is a human donor in good health.

This clonotype was picked up many times. The chain combines TRBV3-1 with TRBJ2-3; 8 bases are shared with TRBD2. J was trimmed by 5 bases and V by 3 bases; bases with no gene match: 7. From germline, CDR1 is LGHDT and CDR2 YNNKEL (reference sequence). The CDR3 is 15 amino acids. CDR3 residues: CASSHSSGEGDTQYF. The CDR3, as DNA: TGTGCCAGCAGCCACAGTAGCGGGGAGGGAGATACGCAGTATTTT.

With regard to this clonotype: The conserved final phenylalanine or tryptophan is absent from the CDR3, which likely points to a read error. This chain connects TRBV25-1 to TRBJ1-2, with a tentative D call TRBD1 (6 bases). V lost 4 bases and J 8 bases, leaving 11 bases between the germline ends. This CDR3 has 12 residues. Germline V gives CDR1 MGHDK, CDR2 SYGVNS. CDR3 residues: CASSVAGEGYTV. CDR3 DNA: TGTGCCAGCAGTGTGGCAGGGGAGGGCTACACCGTC.

This clonotype has at least ten counts. This chain uses TRBV7-2 with TRBJ2-7; TRBD2 aligns across 9 bases. CDR3 length equals 14 residues. The ends lost 2 bases at V and 3 bases at J; junction bases unmatched: 2. CDR1 and CDR2 (germline): SGHTA, FQGNSA. CDR3 nucleotides: TGTGCCAGCAGCTTACTAGCGGGAATCTACGAGCAGTACTTC. Residues: CASSLLAGIYEQYF.

There are a few counts of this clonotype. This CDR3 is CASSPIEKQPQHF. DNA of the CDR3: TGTGCCAGCAGCCCGATCGAGAAACAGCCCCAGCATTTT. This rearrangement joins TRBV7-3 to TRBJ1-5; D gene unclear. The CDR3 is 13 residues long. CDR1 SGHTA and CDR2 FQGTGA come from the germline V gene. V was pared by 5 bases and J by 7 bases, with 12 bases between. Full variable domain (rest looked up from reference TRBV7-3 and TRBJ1-5): GAGVSQTPSNKVTEKGKYVELRCDPISGHTALYWYRQSLGQGPEFLIYFQGTGAADDSGLPNDRFFAVRPEGSVSTLKIQRTERGDSAVYLCASSPIEKQPQHFGDGTRLSIL.

The chain couples TRBV30 to TRBJ2-7; 7 nucleotides align to TRBD2. V shed 0 bases and J 3 bases; nucleotides not matched to a gene: 8. Germline-derived CDR1 and CDR2 are GTSNPN and SVGIG (reference sequence). This CDR3 spans 15 amino acids. The CDR3 DNA sequence: TGTGCCTGGAGTGTACGGGGAGGGCAGATCTACGAGCAGTACTTC. Translated: CAWSVRGGQIYEQYF. Supplemented by reference TRBV30 and TRBJ2-7, the full variable domain reads SQTIHQWPATLVQPVGSPLSLECTVEGTSNPNLYWYRQAAGRGLQLLFYSVGIGQISSEVPQNLSASRPQDRQFILSSKKLLLSDSGFYLCAWSVRGGQIYEQYFGPGTRLTVT.

This clonotype was detected a few times. V and J are TRBV3-1 and TRBJ2-1; possibly TRBD1 for D (6 bases). The CDR3 covers 16 residues. Trimming left V 1 base short and J 6 bases short, with 16 bases between. The germline gives CDR1 LGHDT, CDR2 YNNKEL (reference sequence). CDR3 loop: CASSQVPGALRNEQFF. In DNA form, the CDR3 reads TGTGCCAGCAGCCAAGTGCCAGGGGCCCTCCGCAATGAGCAGTTCTTC.

This clonotype was recorded many times. The chain employs TRBV6-1 and TRBJ1-3; TRBD1 is a possible D gene (6 bases). V lost 10 bases and J lost 14, with 18 bases in between. Germline V gene data show CDR1 as MNHNS and CDR2 as SASEGT. CDR3 length: 11 residues. The CDR3: CAMEWGAQVYF. The DNA of the CDR3 is TGTGCCATGGAGTGGGGGGCCCAAGTATATTTT.

This clonotype has a handful of counts. The CDR3 coding sequence is TGTGCCAGCAGTTACTTAACGAGGGCAGACAATGAGCAGTTCTTC. This translates into CASSYLTRADNEQFF. The rearrangement uses TRBV6-5 and TRBJ2-1; D is possibly TRBD2 (5 bases). The germline V gene encodes CDR1 MNHEY and CDR2 SVGAGI. Deletions cut 1 base from V and 5 bases from J, with 12 bases between. This CDR3 has 15 amino acids.

This clonotype has at least ten counts. The chain is built from TRBV7-2 and TRBJ1-2; no reliable D call. This CDR3 has 16 residues. Germline CDR1 and CDR2: SGHTA and FQGNSA. V was cut by 5 bases and J by 4 bases, with 20 bases left in between. This CDR3 is CASSPPGTGNAYGYTF. In nucleotides, the CDR3 is TGTGCCAGCAGCCCTCCGGGTACGGGGAATGCCTATGGCTACACCTTC.

The rearrangement joins TRBV28 to TRBJ2-1; D is tentatively TRBD1 or TRBD2 (6 bases each). This CDR3 has 16 amino acids. Germline-derived CDR1 and CDR2 are MDHEN and SYDVKM. Trimming removed 6 bases at V and 8 bases at J, with 23 bases between. CDR3: CASRDGRRGRSDEQFF. The CDR3 nucleotides read TGTGCCAGCAGGGACGGGCGACGGGGGCGGTCGGATGAGCAGTTCTTC. Filled out from reference TRBV28 and TRBJ2-1, the complete variable domain reads DVKVTQSSRYLVKRTGEKVFLECVQDMDHENMFWYRQDPGLGLRLIYFSYDVKMKEKGDIPEGYSVSREKKERFSLILESASTNQTSMYLCASRDGRRGRSDEQFFGPGTRLTVL.

In this sample, this clonotype turned up once. The CDR3 region has the DNA TGCAGCGTTGAAGATCAGCACAGCTACTATGGCTACACCTTC. It yields the protein CSVEDQHSYYGYTF. The chain employs TRBV29-1 and TRBJ1-2; D is unclear. Trimming stripped 0 bases from V and 3 bases from J, with 11 bases between. The CDR3 spans 14 residues. CDR1 SQVTM and CDR2 ANQGSEA come from the germline V gene.

This clonotype was picked up a small number of times. The chain joins TRBV25-1 to TRBJ1-1, with D unresolved. Germline values: CDR1 MGHDK, CDR2 SYGVNS. With 8 bases removed from V and 7 bases from J, the gap between germline ends came to 11 bases. The CDR3 loop spans 11 amino acids. Here the CDR3 DNA reads TGTGCCAGCCCCATCGGGAGTGAAGCTTTCTTT. This encodes CASPIGSEAFF.

Regarding this clonotype: A read error may produce the germline difference seen at one junction end. The chain couples TRBV3-1 to TRBJ2-7, with TRBD2 as a possible D gene (6 bases). The CDR3 runs 14 residues. Germline V gives CDR1 LGHDT, CDR2 YNNKEL (reference sequence). The CDR3: CASSQALGLYERYF. The CDR3 DNA sequence: TGTGCCAGCAGCCAAGCCCTGGGACTTTACGAGCGGTACTTC.

CDR3 sequence reads: CASSSTGGTGELFF. CDR3 DNA: TGTGCCAGCTCTTCGACAGGGGGTACCGGGGAGCTGTTTTTT. This chain links TRBV9 with TRBJ2-2; 9 positions match TRBD1. Germline V CDR1 and CDR2: SGDLS, YYNGEE. This CDR3 has 14 amino acids. Trimming removed 7 bases from V and 5 bases from J; junction bases left unmatched: 6.

This clonotype has ten or more counts. The rearrangement links TRBV19 to TRBJ1-5; 10 bases line up with TRBD1. The ends lost 4 bases at V and 0 bases at J; junction bases unmatched: 6. CDR1 LNHDA and CDR2 SQIVND come from the germline V gene (reference sequence). CDR3 length: 17 amino acids. CDR3: CASSTHGTGVSNQPQHF. DNA of the CDR3: TGTGCCAGTAGTACGCACGGGACAGGGGTTAGCAATCAGCCCCAGCATTTT.

The chain is built from TRBV10-3 and TRBJ2-1; 8 bases align to TRBD2. The CDR3 spans 14 residues. Unmatched junction bases numbered 13, after V lost 10 bases and J lost 8 bases. Germline CDR1 and CDR2: ENHRY and SYGVKD. This chain's CDR3 is CATSGGGGGYEQFF. The CDR3 DNA sequence: TGTGCCACCAGCGGGGGAGGGGGAGGGTATGAGCAGTTCTTC.

The V gene is TRBV10-3, the J gene TRBJ1-1; D not certain. Germline-derived CDR1 and CDR2 are ENHRY and SYGVKD. CDR3 length: 12 residues. The V end was cut by 2 bases, the J end by 4 bases, with 5 bases between. CDR3 region: CAISEERTEAFF. The CDR3 nucleotides read TGTGCCATCAGTGAGGAACGCACTGAAGCTTTCTTT.

This clonotype has ten or more counts. This chain connects TRBV5-1 to TRBJ2-1, with D possibly called TRBD1 or TRBD2 (7 bases each). In germline, CDR1 is SGHRS, CDR2 YFSETQ. V dropped 4 bases and J dropped 10 bases, with 18 bases sitting between them. The length of the CDR3 is 14 residues. CDR3 amino acids: CASSPGGGGEEQFF. Here the CDR3 DNA reads TGCGCCAGCAGCCCGGGGGGAGGGGGCGAGGAGCAGTTCTTC.

This clonotype was recorded at least ten times. The chain couples TRBV20-1 to TRBJ2-2, with unresolved D. The length of the CDR3 is 12 residues. The germline gives CDR1 DFQATT, CDR2 SNEGSKA (reference sequence). V was trimmed by 3 bases and J by 2 bases, leaving 4 bases between them. CDR3 amino acids: CSARSNTGELFF. CDR3 DNA sequence: TGCAGTGCTAGGTCTAACACCGGGGAGCTGTTTTTT.

This rearrangement joins TRBV14 to TRBJ2-3; unclear D gene. Per germline, CDR1 SGHDN and CDR2 FVKESK. V was shortened by 3 bases and J by 2 bases, with 9 bases between the two germline ends. The CDR3 length is 14 residues. CDR3 in DNA: TGTGCCAGCAGCCATAGAGGAGTCACAGATACGCAGTATTTT. Translated: CASSHRGVTDTQYF.